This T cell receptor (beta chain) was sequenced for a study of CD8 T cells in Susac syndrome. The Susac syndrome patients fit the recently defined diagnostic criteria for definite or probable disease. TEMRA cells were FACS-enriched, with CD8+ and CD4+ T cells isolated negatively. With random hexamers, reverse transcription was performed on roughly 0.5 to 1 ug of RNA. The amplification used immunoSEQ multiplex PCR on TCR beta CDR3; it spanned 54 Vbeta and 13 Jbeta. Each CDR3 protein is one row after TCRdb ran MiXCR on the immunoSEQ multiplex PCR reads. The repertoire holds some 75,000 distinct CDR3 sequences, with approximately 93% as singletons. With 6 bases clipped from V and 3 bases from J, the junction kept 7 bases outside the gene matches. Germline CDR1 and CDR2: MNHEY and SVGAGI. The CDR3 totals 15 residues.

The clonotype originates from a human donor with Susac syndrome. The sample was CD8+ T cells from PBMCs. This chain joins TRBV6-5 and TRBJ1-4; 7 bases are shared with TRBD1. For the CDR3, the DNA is TGTGCCAGCAGCTCCGGACAGGCGGCTAATGAAAAACTGTTTTTT. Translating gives CASSSGQAANEKLFF.